What follows are 14 T cell receptor beta chains derived from one specimen sequenced in a study of control samples from healthy donors and cancer patients (dated by TCRdb to 2020 to 2022). Libraries were constructed by the immunoSEQ multiplex PCR assay. This immuneACCESS table, as held by TCRdb, lists in-frame sequences with V and J called but not all clones. Of the missing ones, under half trace to an unresolved V gene in checked studies; the others have no known cause. The sample table holds roughly 120,000 clones, of which roughly nine tenths were seen once. The ten largest make up less than 9.5% of the sample. Sequencing was performed on blood. The receptor set was obtained from a woman in her late teens or twenties in good health.

The rearrangement joins TRBV30 to TRBJ1-1; D is unclear. Germline lookup yields CDR1 GTSNPN and CDR2 SVGIG (reference sequence). The CDR3 loop spans 14 amino acids. V shed 4 bases and J shed 4 bases, with 16 bases lying between them. The DNA for the CDR3 is TGTGCCTGGACCACAAGCTTCCTGGGCACTGAAGCTTTCTTT. Translated, it gives CAWTTSFLGTEAFF.

In its sample, this clone was seen once. The chain recombines TRBV20-1 with TRBJ2-5; 10 nucleotides align to TRBD2. Germline V gene lookup returns CDR1 DFQATT and CDR2 SNEGSKA (reference sequence). The trim removed 3 bases at V and 4 bases at J, leaving 5 bases unmatched. The CDR3 has 14 amino acids. The CDR3 coding sequence is TGCAGTGCTAGTGGAGCGGGAGGGTTAGAGACCCAGTACTTC. Amino acids: CSASGAGGLETQYF.

This clone has just a few counts. The chain has TRBV24-1 and TRBJ2-4; either TRBD1 or TRBD2 may fit D (6 bases each). V was trimmed by 2 bases and J by 1 base, leaving 17 bases between them. In germline, CDR1 is KGHDR, CDR2 SFDVKD. CDR3 length equals 18 residues. CDR3 loop: CATSDSQGGGAAKNIQYF. CDR3 nucleotide sequence: TGTGCCACCAGTGATTCCCAAGGAGGGGGTGCGGCCAAAAACATTCAGTACTTC.

This chain uses TRBV7-9 with TRBJ2-5; TRBD2 aligns across 8 bases. The germline V gene encodes CDR1 SEHNR and CDR2 FQNEAQ (reference sequence). The CDR3 contains 15 residues. The ends lost 4 bases at V and 0 bases at J; junction bases unmatched: 4. CDR3 sequence reads: CASSSSGQYQETQYF. The CDR3, as DNA: TGTGCCAGCAGCTCTAGCGGGCAGTACCAAGAGACCCAGTACTTC.

The chain links TRBV7-9 to TRBJ2-7; D is ambiguous. Trimming removed 5 bases from V and 3 bases from J, with 11 bases in between. The CDR3 runs to 13 residues. Germline CDR1 and CDR2: SEHNR and FQNEAQ (reference sequence). In DNA form, the CDR3 reads TGTGCCAGCAGCGAGCTGGGCAACTACGAGCAGTACTTC. This translates into CASSELGNYEQYF.

The chain has TRBV3-1 (or the pseudogene TRBV3-2) and TRBJ1-4; TRBD1 matches 9 bases. The V segment lost 0 bases and the J segment 8 bases; nucleotides outside the gene matches: 4. Germline V gives CDR1 LGHDT, CDR2 YNNKEL (reference sequence). CDR3 size: 15 residues. The DNA of the CDR3 is TGTGCCAGCAGCCAAGACGGACAGGGGAGGGAAAAACTGTTTTTT. This gives the protein CASSQDGQGREKLFF.

The genes are TRBV19 and TRBJ1-6; 8 bases are a match to TRBD1. Unmatched junction bases numbered 0, after V lost 2 bases and J lost 6 bases. Per germline, CDR1 LNHDA and CDR2 SQIVND (reference sequence). There are 14 residues in the CDR3. CDR3 in DNA: TGTGCCAGTAGTATACAGGGGGCTAATTCACCCCTCCACTTT. Its translation is CASSIQGANSPLHF.

The genes are TRBV3-1 (or the pseudogene TRBV3-2) and TRBJ2-5; 8 bases match TRBD2. Trimming took 4 bases from V and 2 from J; bases not matched to a gene: 6. Germline V gene data show CDR1 as LGHDT and CDR2 as YNNKEL (reference sequence). The CDR3 covers 15 residues. CDR3 protein: CASSPGVAGQETQYF. DNA of the CDR3: TGTGCCAGCAGCCCCGGGGTAGCGGGGCAAGAGACCCAGTACTTC.

V is TRBV9 and J is TRBJ2-5; D uncertain. V shed 0 bases and J shed 2 bases, with 17 bases lying between them. Germline V lookup: CDR1 SGDLS, CDR2 YYNGEE. This CDR3 region has 17 residues. CDR3 amino acids: CASSVAGWQEFQETQYF. The CDR3 nucleotides are TGTGCCAGCAGCGTAGCCGGCTGGCAGGAGTTTCAAGAGACCCAGTACTTC.

The chain combines TRBV3-1 (or the pseudogene TRBV3-2) with TRBJ1-1; D is ambiguous. CDR1 LGHDT and CDR2 YNNKEL come from the germline V gene (reference sequence). This CDR3 is built from 14 residues. V lost 4 bases and J lost 3, with 12 bases in between. CDR3 residues: CASSRYRTDTEAFF. As DNA, the CDR3 is TGTGCCAGCAGCCGCTATAGGACCGACACTGAAGCTTTCTTT.

This clone was recorded once. The junction departs from the called germline gene at one end, perhaps through a read error. The identical CDR3 is also encoded by other nucleotide sequences in the sample. This chain joins TRBV5-5 and TRBJ1-2; 8 nucleotides line up with TRBD1. Looked up from germline, CDR1 is SGHKS and CDR2 is YYEKEE (reference sequence). This CDR3 has 15 residues. CDR3 in DNA: TGTGCCAGCAGCTTGGGACAGGGGATTAACTATGGCTATACCTTC. Protein product: CASSLGQGINYGYTF.

This clone has a handful of counts. The chain links TRBV7-9 to TRBJ1-2; TRBD1 matches at 7 bases. Per the germline V gene, CDR1 is SEHNR and CDR2 is FQNEAQ (reference sequence). V dropped 0 bases and J dropped 3; count of bases not matched to a gene: 7. CDR3 length: 16 amino acids. CDR3 sequence reads: CASSLATGQSDYGYTF. Here the CDR3 DNA reads TGTGCCAGCAGCTTAGCTACGGGACAGTCTGACTATGGCTACACCTTC.

The chain is built from TRBV9 and TRBJ2-1; tentatively, D is TRBD2 (5 bases). Trimming stripped 0 bases from V and 7 bases from J, with 23 bases between. Looked up from germline, CDR1 is SGDLS and CDR2 is YYNGEE. The CDR3 has 18 amino acids. In nucleotides, the CDR3 is TGTGCCAGCAGCGTAGCCCCCGGATTTTTGCTAGCAGCTAATGAGCAGTTCTTC. This codes for CASSVAPGFLLAANEQFF.

The CDR3 DNA sequence: TGTGCCAGCAGCACCCGAGAGGGGCTAGCGGGAACCTACGAGCAGTACTTC. Translating gives CASSTREGLAGTYEQYF. This chain connects TRBV9 to TRBJ2-7, with TRBD2 identical over 9 bases. The CDR3 consists of 17 residues. Per the germline V gene, CDR1 is SGDLS and CDR2 is YYNGEE. The V gene end was trimmed by 4 bases and the J gene end by 2 bases; junction bases not matched to a gene: 13.